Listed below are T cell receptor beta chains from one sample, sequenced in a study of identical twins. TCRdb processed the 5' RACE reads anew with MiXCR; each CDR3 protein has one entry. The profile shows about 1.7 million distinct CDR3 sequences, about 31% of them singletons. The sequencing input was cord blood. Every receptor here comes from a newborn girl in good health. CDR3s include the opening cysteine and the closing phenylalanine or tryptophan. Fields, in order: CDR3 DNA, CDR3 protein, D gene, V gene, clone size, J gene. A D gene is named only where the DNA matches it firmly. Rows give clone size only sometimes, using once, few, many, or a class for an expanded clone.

CDR3nt: TGTGCCGGCAGTTCTATATCAAGCGGGAGAGTAAACTACGAGCAGTACTTC; CDR3aa: CAGSSISSGRVNYEQYF; d_gene: TRBD2; v_gene: TRBV27; abundance: .; j_gene: TRBJ2-7
CDR3nt: TGTGCCAGTAGTACGGCGGGAGGGCCCGTAGATACGCAGTATTTT; CDR3aa: CASSTAGGPVDTQYF; d_gene: TRBD2; v_gene: TRBV19; abundance: .; j_gene: TRBJ2-3
CDR3nt: TGTGCCAGCAGTTGGGGGTTGTACTCGGACACCGGGGAGCTGTTTTTT; CDR3aa: CASSWGLYSDTGELFF; d_gene: .; v_gene: TRBV12-3/TRBV12-4; abundance: .; j_gene: TRBJ2-2
CDR3nt: TGTGCCAGCAGTCCCGAGCGGGGGCCCTCCACAGATACGCAGTATTTT; CDR3aa: CASSPERGPSTDTQYF; d_gene: TRBD2; v_gene: TRBV12-3/TRBV12-4; abundance: few; j_gene: TRBJ2-3
CDR3nt: TGTGCCAGCAGTGAAGCACAGATAAGCTATGGCTACACCTTC; CDR3aa: CASSEAQISYGYTF; d_gene: .; v_gene: TRBV2; abundance: few; j_gene: TRBJ1-2
CDR3nt: TGTGCCAGCAGTTTAGATGGGACTAGCGCCTCCTACAATGAGCAGTTCTTC; CDR3aa: CASSLDGTSASYNEQFF; d_gene: TRBD2; v_gene: TRBV28; abundance: .; j_gene: TRBJ2-1
CDR3nt: TGTGCCAGCAGCCGACTACCATCCTACAATGAGCAGTTCTTC; CDR3aa: CASSRLPSYNEQFF; d_gene: .; v_gene: TRBV12-3/TRBV12-4; abundance: many; j_gene: TRBJ2-1
CDR3nt: TGCAGCGTTGTATGGGCCAGGGAGCAATATCTGCCGTTCTTC; CDR3aa: CSVVWAREQYLPFF; d_gene: .; v_gene: TRBV29-1; abundance: .; j_gene: TRBJ2-1
CDR3nt: TGCAGTGCTAGATCGGGACGACGGGGCAATGAGCAGTTCTTC; CDR3aa: CSARSGRRGNEQFF; d_gene: .; v_gene: TRBV20-1; abundance: .; j_gene: TRBJ2-1
CDR3nt: TGTGCCAGCAGCTTAAGCCCCAGGGGAGCAGATACGCAGTATTTT; CDR3aa: CASSLSPRGADTQYF; d_gene: .; v_gene: TRBV7-8; abundance: .; j_gene: TRBJ2-3
CDR3nt: TGTGCCAGCAGCCAAGCAGGGACTAGTCTCACAGATACGCAGTATTTT; CDR3aa: CASSQAGTSLTDTQYF; d_gene: TRBD2; v_gene: TRBV14; abundance: .; j_gene: TRBJ2-3
CDR3nt: TGTGCCAGCAGTTTAGGGGCCCAACCAGATACGCAGTATTTT; CDR3aa: CASSLGAQPDTQYF; d_gene: .; v_gene: TRBV12-3/TRBV12-4; abundance: .; j_gene: TRBJ2-3
CDR3nt: TGTGCCAGCAGTACCGACAATGCATATAGCAATCAGCCCCAGCATTTT; CDR3aa: CASSTDNAYSNQPQHF; d_gene: .; v_gene: TRBV28; abundance: few; j_gene: TRBJ1-5
CDR3nt: TGTGCCAGCAGAACCCCGGGACAGGGGGAATCCTACGAGCAGTACTTC; CDR3aa: CASRTPGQGESYEQYF; d_gene: TRBD1; v_gene: TRBV6-6; abundance: .; j_gene: TRBJ2-7
CDR3nt: TGTGCCACCAGTGACCCCAGTTTCGGCTATGGCTACACCTTC; CDR3aa: CATSDPSFGYGYTF; d_gene: .; v_gene: TRBV24-1; abundance: few; j_gene: TRBJ1-2
CDR3nt: TGCGCCAGCAGCTTGACAGGGCTAGTGAACACTGAAGCTTTCTTT; CDR3aa: CASSLTGLVNTEAFF; d_gene: .; v_gene: TRBV5-1; abundance: .; j_gene: TRBJ1-1
CDR3nt: TGTGCCAGCAGCCCGACCGGACAGAACCAAGAGACCCAGTACTTC; CDR3aa: CASSPTGQNQETQYF; d_gene: .; v_gene: TRBV3-1; abundance: .; j_gene: TRBJ2-5
CDR3nt: TGTGCCAGCAGCAAAGCCGATAGCGGGAAGGATGAGCAGTTCTTC; CDR3aa: CASSKADSGKDEQFF; d_gene: .; v_gene: TRBV21-1; abundance: .; j_gene: TRBJ2-1
CDR3nt: TGTGCCAGCAGTTTTAGCCCCGGGTACCCGGGACAGGGCTATGGCTACACCTTC; CDR3aa: CASSFSPGYPGQGYGYTF; d_gene: TRBD1; v_gene: TRBV28; abundance: .; j_gene: TRBJ1-2
CDR3nt: TGTGCCAGCAGTCAATACAGGGGGGCTAACTATGGCTACACCTTC; CDR3aa: CASSQYRGANYGYTF; d_gene: TRBD1; v_gene: TRBV6-1; abundance: .; j_gene: TRBJ1-2
CDR3nt: TGTGCCAGCAGTTTCTTACCGGGACTCCGTCACACCGGGGAGCTGTTTTTT; CDR3aa: CASSFLPGLRHTGELFF; d_gene: .; v_gene: TRBV28; abundance: .; j_gene: TRBJ2-2
CDR3nt: TGTGCCAGCAGCTTGGCCTTGACAGGCGCCTATAATGAAAAACTGTTTTTT; CDR3aa: CASSLALTGAYNEKLFF; d_gene: .; v_gene: TRBV5-6; abundance: once; j_gene: TRBJ1-4
CDR3nt: TGTGCCAGCAGCGTAAGTCAGGGGCAAGAGACCCAGTACTTC; CDR3aa: CASSVSQGQETQYF; d_gene: .; v_gene: TRBV9; abundance: .; j_gene: TRBJ2-5
CDR3nt: TGTGCCAGCCGATTCGCCGGGGAGCTGTTTTTT; CDR3aa: CASRFAGELFF; d_gene: .; v_gene: TRBV2; abundance: once; j_gene: TRBJ2-2
CDR3nt: TGCGCCAGCAGCCCGGGACTCGTCCAGGATACGCAGTATTTT; CDR3aa: CASSPGLVQDTQYF; d_gene: .; v_gene: TRBV5-1; abundance: many; j_gene: TRBJ2-3
CDR3nt: TGTGCCAGCACCCCACGACAGGGCGAGCAGTACTTC; CDR3aa: CASTPRQGEQYF; d_gene: TRBD1; v_gene: TRBV7-9; abundance: .; j_gene: TRBJ2-7
CDR3nt: TGTGCCAGCAGCGTAGGACAGCGTACACAGCCCCAGCATTTT; CDR3aa: CASSVGQRTQPQHF; d_gene: .; v_gene: TRBV9; abundance: .; j_gene: TRBJ1-5
CDR3nt: TGTGCCATCAGCCCGTCCTCGAGATCGGACGAGCAGTACTTC; CDR3aa: CAISPSSRSDEQYF; d_gene: .; v_gene: TRBV10-3; abundance: .; j_gene: TRBJ2-7
CDR3nt: TGCAGTGCTAGAGGTTTGACTAGCGGAAGACACAATGAGCAGTTCTTC; CDR3aa: CSARGLTSGRHNEQFF; d_gene: TRBD2; v_gene: TRBV20-1; abundance: .; j_gene: TRBJ2-1
CDR3nt: TGTGCCAGCAGTCGGGACAGGTTCTATGGCTACACCTTC; CDR3aa: CASSRDRFYGYTF; d_gene: TRBD1; v_gene: TRBV6-5; abundance: few; j_gene: TRBJ1-2
CDR3nt: TGTGCCATCAGCACGGGACTAGCTCCCCGTGAGCAGTTCTTC; CDR3aa: CAISTGLAPREQFF; d_gene: TRBD2; v_gene: TRBV10-3; abundance: .; j_gene: TRBJ2-1
CDR3nt: TGTGCCAGCAGTTCCCCGAGAGTTAACATTCAGTACTTC; CDR3aa: CASSSPRVNIQYF; d_gene: .; v_gene: TRBV27; abundance: .; j_gene: TRBJ2-4
CDR3nt: TGTGCCAGCAGTTACGAGGACCCCCGTATTCACAATGAGCAGTTCTTC; CDR3aa: CASSYEDPRIHNEQFF; d_gene: .; v_gene: TRBV6-2/TRBV6-3; abundance: few; j_gene: TRBJ2-1
CDR3nt: TGTGCCTTCAGGATTAGACAGGGTCCAGGCGAGCAGTACTTC; CDR3aa: CAFRIRQGPGEQYF; d_gene: TRBD1; v_gene: TRBV10-3; abundance: .; j_gene: TRBJ2-7
CDR3nt: TGTGCCAGCAGTGACGGGATCACTAATGAAAAACTGTTTTTT; CDR3aa: CASSDGITNEKLFF; d_gene: .; v_gene: TRBV12-3/TRBV12-4; abundance: many; j_gene: TRBJ1-4
CDR3nt: TGTGCCAGCAGAAGCCTAAGACTTACGCAGTATTTT; CDR3aa: CASRSLRLTQYF; d_gene: .; v_gene: TRBV28; abundance: few; j_gene: TRBJ2-3
CDR3nt: TGTGCCAGCAGTCGAGACTGGGATGAGCAGTTCTTC; CDR3aa: CASSRDWDEQFF; d_gene: .; v_gene: TRBV27; abundance: .; j_gene: TRBJ2-1
CDR3nt: TGTGCCATCAGTGAGTCGACCATTTCCTACAATGAGCAGTTCTTC; CDR3aa: CAISESTISYNEQFF; d_gene: .; v_gene: TRBV10-3; abundance: .; j_gene: TRBJ2-1
CDR3nt: TGTGCCAGCAGTGAAGCGGCCCTAGCGGCGCGCACAGATACGCAGTATTTT; CDR3aa: CASSEAALAARTDTQYF; d_gene: TRBD2; v_gene: TRBV6-1; abundance: .; j_gene: TRBJ2-3
CDR3nt: TGTGCCAGCAGCGCTCGGACTAGGCCCGACAATGAGCAGTACTTC; CDR3aa: CASSARTRPDNEQYF; d_gene: TRBD2; v_gene: TRBV7-9; abundance: .; j_gene: TRBJ2-7
CDR3nt: TGCGCCAGCAGCCTGGATGAGGGGGTGAAATATGGCTACACCTTC; CDR3aa: CASSLDEGVKYGYTF; d_gene: .; v_gene: TRBV5-1; abundance: many; j_gene: TRBJ1-2
CDR3nt: TGCAGTGCTAGTAGGACAGGGACGGAGACCCAGTACTTC; CDR3aa: CSASRTGTETQYF; d_gene: TRBD1; v_gene: TRBV20-1; abundance: .; j_gene: TRBJ2-5
CDR3nt: TGTGCCAGCAGCTTCTTCCGGACAGGGATCTATGGCTACACCTTC; CDR3aa: CASSFFRTGIYGYTF; d_gene: TRBD1; v_gene: TRBV11-2; abundance: .; j_gene: TRBJ1-2
CDR3nt: TGTGCCAGCAGCCCCCGGGGAGGGTTCTACAATGAGCAGTTCTTC; CDR3aa: CASSPRGGFYNEQFF; d_gene: TRBD2; v_gene: TRBV7-8; abundance: .; j_gene: TRBJ2-1
CDR3nt: TGTGCCTGGAGGTGGCTAGATACGCAGTATTTT; CDR3aa: CAWRWLDTQYF; d_gene: .; v_gene: TRBV30; abundance: .; j_gene: TRBJ2-3
CDR3nt: TGTGCCAGCAGCCGCGGGCCGGGGGATTACAATGAGCAGTACTTC; CDR3aa: CASSRGPGDYNEQYF; d_gene: .; v_gene: TRBV4-2; abundance: .; j_gene: TRBJ2-7
CDR3nt: TGTGCCAGCTCACCACCGATACGGGGTAGCACAGATACGCAGTATTTT; CDR3aa: CASSPPIRGSTDTQYF; d_gene: .; v_gene: TRBV18; abundance: .; j_gene: TRBJ2-3
CDR3nt: TGTGCCAGCAGCTTACGGATTAGCGTCCAAGAGACCCAGTACTTC; CDR3aa: CASSLRISVQETQYF; d_gene: .; v_gene: TRBV11-2; abundance: few; j_gene: TRBJ2-5
CDR3nt: TGTGTCAGCAGCTTGAAAGGAGGTGGTGAAAAACTGTTTTTT; CDR3aa: CVSSLKGGGEKLFF; d_gene: .; v_gene: TRBV5-4; abundance: .; j_gene: TRBJ1-4
CDR3nt: TGTGCCAGCAGCCTCGTGCTCCCGAATGAGCAGTTCTTC; CDR3aa: CASSLVLPNEQFF; d_gene: .; v_gene: TRBV7-6; abundance: .; j_gene: TRBJ2-1
CDR3nt: TGTGCCACCAGTGATCCAGGGACCCCCCCATACAATGAGCAGTTCTTC; CDR3aa: CATSDPGTPPYNEQFF; d_gene: .; v_gene: TRBV24-1; abundance: .; j_gene: TRBJ2-1
CDR3nt: TGTGCCAGCAGCCAAGTCTCCGGCAGGGACTCTCAGCCCCAGCATTTT; CDR3aa: CASSQVSGRDSQPQHF; d_gene: .; v_gene: TRBV4-2; abundance: .; j_gene: TRBJ1-5
CDR3nt: TGCAGTGCTAATAACCAGGGGAACACTGAAGCTTTCTTT; CDR3aa: CSANNQGNTEAFF; d_gene: .; v_gene: TRBV20-1; abundance: .; j_gene: TRBJ1-1
CDR3nt: TGTGCCGCACCGGACGGCTACGAGCAGTACTTC; CDR3aa: CAAPDGYEQYF; d_gene: .; v_gene: TRBV10-3; abundance: .; j_gene: TRBJ2-7
CDR3nt: TGTGCCAGCAGTTACGGGCAGATTCACCTAGCCAAAAACATTCAGTACTTC; CDR3aa: CASSYGQIHLAKNIQYF; d_gene: .; v_gene: TRBV6-6; abundance: .; j_gene: TRBJ2-4
CDR3nt: TGTGCCAGCAGCCAAGATCCTTGGGGCGGCGGGGGGGCTTTCAATGAGCAGTTCTTC; CDR3aa: CASSQDPWGGGGAFNEQFF; d_gene: TRBD2; v_gene: TRBV4-2; abundance: .; j_gene: TRBJ2-1
CDR3nt: TGTGCCACCCAAGGAGACAGGGCTAGCAATCAGCCCCAGCATTTT; CDR3aa: CATQGDRASNQPQHF; d_gene: TRBD1; v_gene: TRBV7-9; abundance: .; j_gene: TRBJ1-5
CDR3nt: TGTGCCAGCAGTTTAGCCGCAACAGGGGGAAAAGCTTTCTTT; CDR3aa: CASSLAATGGKAFF; d_gene: TRBD1; v_gene: TRBV12-3/TRBV12-4; abundance: .; j_gene: TRBJ1-1
CDR3nt: TGTGCCAGCAGGCGGATAGGAGACAGGGGAGAAAAACTGTTTTTT; CDR3aa: CASRRIGDRGEKLFF; d_gene: TRBD1; v_gene: TRBV2; abundance: .; j_gene: TRBJ1-4
CDR3nt: TGCAGCGCCAGGGGGGCAGGGAACTACGAGCAGTACTTC; CDR3aa: CSARGAGNYEQYF; d_gene: .; v_gene: TRBV29-1; abundance: few; j_gene: TRBJ2-7